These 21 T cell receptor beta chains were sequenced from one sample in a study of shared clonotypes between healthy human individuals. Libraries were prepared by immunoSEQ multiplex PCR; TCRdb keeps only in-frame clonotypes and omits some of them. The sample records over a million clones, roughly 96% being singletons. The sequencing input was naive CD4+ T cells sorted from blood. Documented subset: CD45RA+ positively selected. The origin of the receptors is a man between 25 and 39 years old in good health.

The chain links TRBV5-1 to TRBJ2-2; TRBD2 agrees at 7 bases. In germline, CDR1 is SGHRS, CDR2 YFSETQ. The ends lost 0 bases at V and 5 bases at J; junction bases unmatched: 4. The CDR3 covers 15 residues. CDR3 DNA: TGCGCCAGCAGCTTGGGCGGGAGAGGGACCGGGGAGCTGTTTTTT. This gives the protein CASSLGGRGTGELFF.

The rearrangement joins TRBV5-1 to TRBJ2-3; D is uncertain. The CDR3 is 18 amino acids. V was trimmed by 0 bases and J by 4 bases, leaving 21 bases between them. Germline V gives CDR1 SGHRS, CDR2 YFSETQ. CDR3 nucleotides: TGCGCCAGCAGCTTGGATCGACGACTCCCGAGCCTCGCAGATACGCAGTATTTT. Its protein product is CASSLDRRLPSLADTQYF.

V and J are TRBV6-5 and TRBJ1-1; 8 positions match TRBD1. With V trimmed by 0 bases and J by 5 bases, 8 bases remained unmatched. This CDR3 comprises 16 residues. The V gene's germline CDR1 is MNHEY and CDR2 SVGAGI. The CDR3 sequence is CASSYSDRVRGTEAFF. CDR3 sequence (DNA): TGTGCCAGCAGTTACTCGGACAGGGTTAGAGGGACTGAAGCTTTCTTT.

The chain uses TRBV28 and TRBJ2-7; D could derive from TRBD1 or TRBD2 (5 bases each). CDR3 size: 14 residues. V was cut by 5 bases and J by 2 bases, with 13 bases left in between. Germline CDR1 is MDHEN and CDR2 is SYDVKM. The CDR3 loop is CASSQPGPTYEQYF. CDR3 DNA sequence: TGTGCCAGCAGTCAGCCGGGACCTACCTACGAGCAGTACTTC. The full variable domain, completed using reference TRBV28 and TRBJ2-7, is DVKVTQSSRYLVKRTGEKVFLECVQDMDHENMFWYRQDPGLGLRLIYFSYDVKMKEKGDIPEGYSVSREKKERFSLILESASTNQTSMYLCASSQPGPTYEQYFGPGTRLTVT.

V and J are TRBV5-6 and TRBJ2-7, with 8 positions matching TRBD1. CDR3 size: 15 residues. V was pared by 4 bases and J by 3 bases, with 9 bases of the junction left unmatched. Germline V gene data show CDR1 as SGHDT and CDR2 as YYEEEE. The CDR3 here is CASSPRQGISYEQYF. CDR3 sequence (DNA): TGTGCCAGCAGCCCTAGACAGGGGATAAGCTACGAGCAGTACTTC.

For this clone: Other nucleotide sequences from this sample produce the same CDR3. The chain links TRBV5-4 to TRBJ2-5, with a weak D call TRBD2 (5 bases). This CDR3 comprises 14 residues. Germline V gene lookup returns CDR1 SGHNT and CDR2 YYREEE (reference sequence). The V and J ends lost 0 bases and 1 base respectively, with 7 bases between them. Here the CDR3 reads CASSLASGQETQYF. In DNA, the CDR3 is TGTGCCAGCAGCTTGGCCAGCGGCCAAGAGACCCAGTACTTC.

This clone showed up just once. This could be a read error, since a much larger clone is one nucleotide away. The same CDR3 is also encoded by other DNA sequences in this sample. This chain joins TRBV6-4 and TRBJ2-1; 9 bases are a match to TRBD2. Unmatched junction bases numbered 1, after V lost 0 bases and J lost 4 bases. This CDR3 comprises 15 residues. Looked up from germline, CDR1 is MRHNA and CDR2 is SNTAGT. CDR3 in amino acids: CASSDSSGSYNEQFF. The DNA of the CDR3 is TGTGCCAGCAGTGACTCTAGCGGGAGTTACAATGAGCAGTTCTTC.

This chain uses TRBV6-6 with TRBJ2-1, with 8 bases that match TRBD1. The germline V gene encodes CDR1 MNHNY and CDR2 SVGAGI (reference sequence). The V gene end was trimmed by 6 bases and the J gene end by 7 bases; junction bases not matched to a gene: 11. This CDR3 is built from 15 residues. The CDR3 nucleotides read TGTGCCAGCAGATACCGGGACAGGTTAGGAAATGAGCAGTTCTTC. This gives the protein CASRYRDRLGNEQFF.

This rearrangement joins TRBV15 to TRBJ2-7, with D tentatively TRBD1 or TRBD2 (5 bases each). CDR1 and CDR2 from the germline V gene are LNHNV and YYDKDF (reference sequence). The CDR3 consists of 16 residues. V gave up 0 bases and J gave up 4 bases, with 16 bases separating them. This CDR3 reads CATSRDQVGTYYEQYF. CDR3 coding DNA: TGTGCCACCAGCAGAGACCAGGTCGGGACCTATTACGAGCAGTACTTC.

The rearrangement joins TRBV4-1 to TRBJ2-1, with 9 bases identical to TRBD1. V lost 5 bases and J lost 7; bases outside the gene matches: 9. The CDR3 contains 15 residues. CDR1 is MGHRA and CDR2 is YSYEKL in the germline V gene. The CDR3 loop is CASSTRDRVPNEQFF. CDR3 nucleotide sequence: TGCGCCAGCAGCACCCGGGACAGGGTGCCTAATGAGCAGTTCTTC.

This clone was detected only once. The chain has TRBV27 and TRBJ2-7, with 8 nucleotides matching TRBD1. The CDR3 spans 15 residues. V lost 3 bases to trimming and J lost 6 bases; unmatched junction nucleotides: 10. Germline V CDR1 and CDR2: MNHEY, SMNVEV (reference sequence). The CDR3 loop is CASSFWRQGAIEQYF. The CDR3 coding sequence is TGTGCCAGCAGTTTTTGGCGGCAGGGGGCAATCGAGCAGTACTTC.

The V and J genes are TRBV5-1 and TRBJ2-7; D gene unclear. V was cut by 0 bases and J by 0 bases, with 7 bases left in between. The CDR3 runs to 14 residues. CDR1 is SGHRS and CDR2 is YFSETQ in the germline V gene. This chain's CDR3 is CASSLALYSYEQYF. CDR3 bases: TGCGCCAGCAGCTTGGCTCTCTACTCCTACGAGCAGTACTTC.

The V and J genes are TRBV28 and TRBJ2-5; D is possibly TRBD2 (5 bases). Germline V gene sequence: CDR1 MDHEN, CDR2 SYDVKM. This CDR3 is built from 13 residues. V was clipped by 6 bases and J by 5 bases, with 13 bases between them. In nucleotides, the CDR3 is TGTGCCAGCAGAGTCCCTAGAGGGGAGACCCAGTACTTC. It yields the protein CASRVPRGETQYF.

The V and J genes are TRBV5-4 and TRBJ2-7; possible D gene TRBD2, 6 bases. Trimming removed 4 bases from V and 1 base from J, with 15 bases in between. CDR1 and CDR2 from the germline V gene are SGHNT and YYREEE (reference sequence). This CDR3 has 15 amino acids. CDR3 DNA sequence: TGTGCCAGCAGCAGACTAGGTGTGGGGTCCTACGAGCAGTACTTC. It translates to CASSRLGVGSYEQYF.

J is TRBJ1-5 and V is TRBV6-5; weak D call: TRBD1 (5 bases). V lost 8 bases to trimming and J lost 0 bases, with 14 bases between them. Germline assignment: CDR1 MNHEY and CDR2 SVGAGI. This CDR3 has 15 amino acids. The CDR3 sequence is CASRRDAVSNQPQHF. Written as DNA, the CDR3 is TGTGCCAGCCGTCGGGACGCTGTTAGCAATCAGCCCCAGCATTTT.

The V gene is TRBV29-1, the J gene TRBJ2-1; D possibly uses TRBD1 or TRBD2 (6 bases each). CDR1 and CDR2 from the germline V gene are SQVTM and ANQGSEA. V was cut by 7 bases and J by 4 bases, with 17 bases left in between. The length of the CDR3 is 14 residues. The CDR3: CSGLGGSGYNEQFF. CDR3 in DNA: TGCAGCGGCCTAGGGGGGAGTGGGTACAATGAGCAGTTCTTC.

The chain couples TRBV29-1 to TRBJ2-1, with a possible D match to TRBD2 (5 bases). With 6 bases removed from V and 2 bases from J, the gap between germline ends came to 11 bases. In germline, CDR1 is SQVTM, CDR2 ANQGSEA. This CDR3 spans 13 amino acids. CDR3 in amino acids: CSVRAETYNEQFF. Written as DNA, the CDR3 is TGCAGCGTACGAGCGGAAACCTACAATGAGCAGTTCTTC.

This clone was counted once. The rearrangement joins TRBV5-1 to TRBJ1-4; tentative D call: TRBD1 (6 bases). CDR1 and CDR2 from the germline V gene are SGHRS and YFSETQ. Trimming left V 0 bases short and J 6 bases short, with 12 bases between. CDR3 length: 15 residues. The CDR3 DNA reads TGCGCCAGCAGCTTGGGTTGGGGGCAAGATGAAAAACTGTTTTTT. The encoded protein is CASSLGWGQDEKLFF.

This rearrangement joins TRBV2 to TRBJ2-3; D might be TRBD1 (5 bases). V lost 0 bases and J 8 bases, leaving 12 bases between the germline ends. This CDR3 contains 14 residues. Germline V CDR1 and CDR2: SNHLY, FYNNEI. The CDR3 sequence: CASSEAPGPVTQYF. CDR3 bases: TGTGCCAGCAGTGAAGCGCCAGGGCCAGTTACGCAGTATTTT.

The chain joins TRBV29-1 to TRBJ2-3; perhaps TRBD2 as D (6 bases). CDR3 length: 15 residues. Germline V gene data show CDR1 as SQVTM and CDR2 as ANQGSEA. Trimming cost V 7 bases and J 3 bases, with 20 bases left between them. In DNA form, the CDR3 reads TGCAGCGGGGGGGATCCAGCGGAGTGGACAGATACGCAGTATTTT. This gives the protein CSGGDPAEWTDTQYF.

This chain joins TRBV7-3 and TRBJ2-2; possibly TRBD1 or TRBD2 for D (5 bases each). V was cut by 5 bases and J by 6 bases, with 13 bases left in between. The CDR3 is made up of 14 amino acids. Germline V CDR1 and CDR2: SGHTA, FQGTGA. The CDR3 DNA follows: TGTGCCAGCAGCCGGACGGGGCGCGCCGGGGAGCTGTTTTTT. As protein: CASSRTGRAGELFF.